In its sample, the clone carrying this T cell receptor (beta chain) was seen once. Its antigen remains unidentified. Other DNA sequences in this specimen translate into the identical CDR3. Template for every sorted-subset replicate PCR totaled around 200 ng DNA, approximately 30,000 T cell genomes. Using immunoSEQ multiplex PCR, the repertoire was profiled, and TCRdb retains in-frame clones only, with some absent. This sample has hundreds of thousands of clones, with about 74% found just once. The data are from a study of shared clonotypes between healthy human individuals. Study information: The people who gave samples were a couple of women and a few men aged 18 to 49. Study-level points and caveats: It was the non-shared clonotypes that had lower generation probabilities than clonotypes shared by all four donors. In several donors, approximately 5% of naive CD4 clonotypes appeared in common.

CDR1 is MDHEN and CDR2 is SYDVKM in the germline V gene. V lost 6 bases and J 3 bases, leaving 12 bases between the germline ends. This CDR3 is built from 13 residues. The rearrangement joins TRBV28 to TRBJ2-7, with TRBD1 as a possible D gene (5 bases). The source of this sequence is a woman aged 25 to 39 in good health. Material: memory CD4+ T cells sorted from blood. Described subset: CD45RA-negative fraction. The CDR3 loop reads CASSLDRVYEQYF. The CDR3 region has the DNA TGTGCCAGCAGCCTCGACAGAGTCTACGAGCAGTACTTC.